This T cell receptor beta chain was retrieved from a study of immune evolution from preneoplasia to lung adenocarcinoma. Measured with immunoSEQ multiplex PCR; TCRdb has only the in-frame clones, and not every one. Of 39,000 or so clones in the sample, approximately 80% are singletons; the top ten hold approximately 4.6%. This clonotype was obtained from a person between 55 and 69 years old with lung adenocarcinoma. The specimen sequenced was FFPE invasive lung adenocarcinoma tissue.

The CDR3 DNA reads as TGTGCCAGCAGCCGAGGGGGGCAGACGATATACGAGCAGTACTTC. It encodes CASSRGGQTIYEQYF. This chain links TRBV7-2 with TRBJ2-7; D possibly matches TRBD1 or TRBD2 (6 bases each). There are 15 residues in the CDR3. Germline V CDR1 and CDR2: SGHTA, FQGNSA. V was cut by 5 bases and J by 4 bases, with 18 bases left in between.